These 12 T cell receptor beta chains were all obtained from the same sample, sequenced in a study of siplizumab effects on memory and regulatory T cells. Sequenced by immunoSEQ multiplex PCR; TCRdb stores in-frame clones only, minus some. This table holds some 97,000 clones, more than 85% found once. The sample consisted of CD4+ T cells sorted from blood. Every receptor here comes from a human donor in good health.

The genes are TRBV10-3 and TRBJ1-2; 11 nucleotides line up with TRBD1. Germline V gene data show CDR1 as ENHRY and CDR2 as SYGVKD. The CDR3 spans 15 residues. J was trimmed by 2 bases and V by 3 bases; bases with no gene match: 2. CDR3 nucleotide sequence: TGTGCCATCAGTGAAGGACAGGGGGCGAACTATGGCTACACCTTC. This codes for CAISEGQGANYGYTF.

The CDR3 DNA reads TGTGCCAGCTCAAACCAAGACAGGGTTAACTATGGCTACACCTTC. Its protein is CASSNQDRVNYGYTF. The chain is built from TRBV18 and TRBJ1-2; TRBD1 aligns across 7 bases. The CDR3 is 15 residues long. J gave up 1 base and V 5 bases, and 7 bases lay outside the gene matches. Germline CDR1 KGHSH, CDR2 LQKENI.

The chain is built from TRBV7-3 and TRBJ2-7; TRBD1 matches 10 bases. The CDR3 runs 13 residues. The junction had 4 bases not matched to a gene; V was cut back by 5 bases and J by 6 bases. The germline V gene encodes CDR1 SGHTA and CDR2 FQGTGA. CDR3 residues: CASSAGQGFEQYF. The CDR3, as DNA: TGTGCCAGCAGCGCGGGACAGGGGTTCGAGCAGTACTTC.

The chain joins TRBV7-6 to TRBJ2-2; D assignment may be TRBD1 or TRBD2 (5 bases each). Trimming pared 5 bases from V and 7 bases from J, leaving 20 bases between. Germline V gene lookup returns CDR1 SGHVS and CDR2 FNYEAQ. This CDR3 has 16 residues. The CDR3 DNA is TGTGCCAGCAGCGGAACGCCTCCTAGCACAGGCGGGGAGCTGTTTTTT. Translated, it gives CASSGTPPSTGGELFF.

This chain uses TRBV4-3 with TRBJ1-1; D possibly corresponds to TRBD1 (5 bases). Germline V gene data show CDR1 as LGHNA and CDR2 as YSLEER. Trimming pared 4 bases from V and 5 bases from J, leaving 17 bases between. There are 15 residues in the CDR3. CDR3 in DNA: TGCGCCAGCAGCCTGGACGAGGAGGGGAGGACTGAAGCTTTCTTT. Amino acid sequence: CASSLDEEGRTEAFF.

The chain carries TRBV11-2 and TRBJ2-3, with TRBD1 matching over 9 bases. The CDR3 is 15 residues long. With 6 bases clipped from V and 0 bases from J, the junction kept 4 bases outside the gene matches. CDR1 SGHAT and CDR2 FQNNGV come from the germline V gene. The CDR3 protein is CASRTGGTSTDTQYF. In nucleotides, the CDR3 is TGTGCCAGCAGGACAGGGGGAACTAGCACAGATACGCAGTATTTT.

The gene calls are TRBV6-6 and TRBJ2-7; maybe TRBD1 (6 bases). The CDR3 totals 14 residues. V was shortened by 4 bases and J by 0 bases, with 10 bases between the two germline ends. Germline assignment: CDR1 MNHNY and CDR2 SVGAGI (reference sequence). CDR3 sequence reads: CASSWTVSSYEQYF. The CDR3 nucleotides are TGTGCCAGCAGTTGGACAGTTTCCTCCTACGAGCAGTACTTC.

CDR3 DNA: TGTGCCAGCAGCCCCGGGTGGATGGGGGATGGCTACACCTTC. Residues: CASSPGWMGDGYTF. The chain is built from TRBV7-2 and TRBJ1-2; D might be TRBD1 (5 bases). This CDR3 has 14 residues. V was shortened by 5 bases and J by 6 bases, with 16 bases between the two germline ends. Germline lookup yields CDR1 SGHTA and CDR2 FQGNSA.

The gene calls are TRBV27 and TRBJ1-1; D is possibly TRBD1 (5 bases). Trimming left V 7 bases short and J 0 bases short, with 15 bases between. This CDR3 comprises 15 residues. The V gene's germline CDR1 is MNHEY and CDR2 SMNVEV (reference sequence). CDR3 DNA sequence: TGTGCCAGCATTCCCTGGGGGGATATGAACACTGAAGCTTTCTTT. Protein sequence: CASIPWGDMNTEAFF.

This chain connects TRBV7-2 to TRBJ1-5; D remains unclear. This CDR3 spans 16 amino acids. The germline V and J ends were trimmed by 3 bases and 1 base, with 13 bases remaining between them. CDR1 and CDR2 from the germline V gene are SGHTA and FQGNSA. The CDR3 region is CASSFAGRLSNQPQHF. The CDR3 nucleotides are TGTGCCAGCAGCTTCGCCGGACGGCTAAGCAATCAGCCCCAGCATTTT.

The chain recombines TRBV18 with TRBJ1-6, with 9 bases aligning to TRBD1. Germline CDR1 is KGHSH and CDR2 is LQKENI. The CDR3 contains 16 residues. Unmatched junction bases numbered 9, after V lost 5 bases and J lost 7 bases. In nucleotides, the CDR3 is TGTGCCAGCTCATATACTGCCGGGACAGGGAATTCACCCCTCCACTTT. Its translation: CASSYTAGTGNSPLHF.

The genes are TRBV5-5 and TRBJ2-3; 11 bases are a match to TRBD2. The V segment lost 2 bases and the J segment 6 bases; nucleotides outside the gene matches: 5. The CDR3 has 15 residues. Germline V gene lookup returns CDR1 SGHKS and CDR2 YYEKEE (reference sequence). In nucleotides, the CDR3 is TGTGCCAGCAGCTTTTCTAGCGGGGGGCTCGATACGCAGTATTTT. Its protein product is CASSFSSGGLDTQYF.